This T cell receptor beta chain was documented in a study of blood T cell repertoires in COVID-19. Germline loops: CDR1 MNHEY, CDR2 SVGAGI. The CDR3 is 16 residues long. Losses at the gene ends were 2 bases for V and 0 bases for J; bases not matched to a gene: 3. The table came from immunoSEQ multiplex PCR; TCRdb's copy has only in-frame clones and leaves some out. The table lists approximately 92,000 clones, around 83% of them singletons. The sequencing input was peripheral blood. The rearrangement links TRBV6-5 to TRBJ1-5, with 8 bases that match TRBD1. This clonotype was obtained from a woman aged 55-69 years in a cohort sampled during active or convalescent COVID-19. CDR3 bases: TGTGCCAGCAGTTACCCAGGGGGCTTTAGCAATCAGCCCCAGCATTTT. Protein: CASSYPGGFSNQPQHF.